The 2 T cell receptor beta chains below come from one sample, sequenced in a study of blood T cell repertoires in COVID-19. Method: immunoSEQ multiplex PCR; TCRdb's copy keeps in-frame clones and lacks some. The table records some 150,000 clones, 85% of them present only once. Sample: peripheral blood. These receptors came from a woman in her thirties or forties with active or convalescent COVID-19.

V and J are TRBV11-2 and TRBJ2-2; D may be TRBD2 (7 bases). Germline V gene data show CDR1 as SGHAT and CDR2 as FQNNGV. The CDR3 is 15 amino acids. Deletions cut 5 bases from V and 5 bases from J, with 15 bases between. The CDR3 loop reads CASSHYREGTGELFF. For the CDR3, the DNA is TGTGCCAGCAGCCACTACAGGGAGGGGACCGGGGAGCTGTTTTTT.

This clone was found a few times. CDR3 residues: CASSAGTGDNGYTF. The CDR3 DNA reads as TGTGCCAGCAGCGCCGGGACAGGGGATAATGGCTACACCTTC. V and J are TRBV5-4 and TRBJ1-2; 10 bases are shared with TRBD1. Trimming removed 4 bases from V and 6 bases from J; junction bases left unmatched: 6. CDR1 and CDR2 (germline): SGHNT, YYREEE (reference sequence). The CDR3 covers 14 residues.